Sequencing of this T cell receptor (beta chain) was carried out in a study of graft-versus-host responses after intestinal transplantation. Study information: The transplants performed in recipients were multivisceral, liver-intestinal, or isolated intestinal. All recipients were given anti-thymocyte globulin induction, and tacrolimus and steroids were then administered for three to four years.

The data were produced by immunoSEQ multiplex PCR, yet TCRdb's version contains in-frame clones alone and is incomplete. The sample lists almost 85,000 clones, about nine tenths occurring once. With V trimmed by 3 bases and J by 7 bases, 16 bases remained unmatched. This CDR3 is built from 16 residues. CDR1 and CDR2 (germline): SGDLS, YYNGEE. Regarding this clone: Its antigen is not identified.

Sequencing was performed on unstimulated CD4+ T cells sorted from spleen or lymph node cells, taken before intestinal transplant. The J gene is TRBJ2-7, the V gene TRBV9, with 7 bases that match TRBD1. This sequence originates from a human donor who received an intestinal transplant. The CDR3 DNA follows: TGTGCCAGCAGCGCAAACGCCGGGACAGTGCTTGAGGAGCAGTACTTC. This encodes CASSANAGTVLEEQYF.